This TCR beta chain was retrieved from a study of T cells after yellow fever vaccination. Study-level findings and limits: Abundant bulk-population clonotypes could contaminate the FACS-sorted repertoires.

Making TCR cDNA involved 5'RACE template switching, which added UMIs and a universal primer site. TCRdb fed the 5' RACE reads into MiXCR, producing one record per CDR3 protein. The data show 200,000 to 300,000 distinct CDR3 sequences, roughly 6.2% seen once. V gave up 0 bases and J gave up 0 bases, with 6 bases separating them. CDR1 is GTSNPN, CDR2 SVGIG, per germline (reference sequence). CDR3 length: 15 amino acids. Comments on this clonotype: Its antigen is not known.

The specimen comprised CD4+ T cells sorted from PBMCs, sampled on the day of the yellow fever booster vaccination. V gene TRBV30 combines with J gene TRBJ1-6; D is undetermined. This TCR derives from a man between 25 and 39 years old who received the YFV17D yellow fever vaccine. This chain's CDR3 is CAWSVLNSYNSPLHF. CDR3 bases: TGTGCCTGGAGTGTACTTAACTCCTATAATTCACCCCTCCACTTT.